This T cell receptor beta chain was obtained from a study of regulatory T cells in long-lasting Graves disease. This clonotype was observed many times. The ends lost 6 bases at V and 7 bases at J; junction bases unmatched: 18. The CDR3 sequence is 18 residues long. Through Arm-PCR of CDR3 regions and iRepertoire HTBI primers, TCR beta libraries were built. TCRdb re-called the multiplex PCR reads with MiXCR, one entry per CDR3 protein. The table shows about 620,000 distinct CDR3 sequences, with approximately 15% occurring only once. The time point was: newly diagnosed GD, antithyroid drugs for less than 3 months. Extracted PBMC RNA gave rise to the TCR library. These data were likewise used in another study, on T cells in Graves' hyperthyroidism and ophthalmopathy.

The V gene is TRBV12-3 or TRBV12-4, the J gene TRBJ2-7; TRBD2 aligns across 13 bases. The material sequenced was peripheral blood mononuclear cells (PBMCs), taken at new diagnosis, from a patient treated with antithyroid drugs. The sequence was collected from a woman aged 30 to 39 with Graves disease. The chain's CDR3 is CASRRTAMGLAGSEEQYF. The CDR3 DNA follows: TGTGCCAGCAGACGGACAGCTATGGGACTAGCGGGGTCGGAAGAGCAGTACTTC.